Listed here are 23 T cell receptor beta chains from one sample, sequenced in a study of neurological immune-mediated disorders. TCRdb recomputed calls from the 5' RACE reads with MiXCR, one row per CDR3 protein. The sample carries around 130,000 distinct CDR3 sequences, roughly 3.2% recorded once. The specimen sequenced was PBMCs. The receptor source for this set is a young woman with multiple sclerosis.

This clonotype was detected ten times or more. The chain has TRBV27 and TRBJ2-6, with 7 positions matching TRBD2. This CDR3 is 18 amino acids long. J gave up 0 bases and V 1 base, and 6 bases lay outside the gene matches. The germline V gene encodes CDR1 MNHEY and CDR2 SMNVEV (reference sequence). CDR3 loop: CASSLYSGTPSGANVLTF. CDR3 in DNA: TGTGCCAGCAGTTTATACAGCGGGACCCCCTCTGGGGCCAACGTCCTGACTTTC.

Of note for this clonotype: It may be a read error: a sequence one base away is much more abundant. The J gene is TRBJ1-3, the V gene TRBV10-3; D is ambiguous. Germline V CDR1 and CDR2: ENHRY, SYGVKD. V lost 6 bases and J 0 bases, leaving 9 bases between the germline ends. The length of the CDR3 is 14 residues. DNA of the CDR3: TGTGCCATCAGGTACAGCATCTCTGGAAACACCATATATTTT. The encoded protein is CAIRYSISGNTIYF.

This clonotype was observed many times. This chain uses TRBV7-9 with TRBJ2-7; 9 nucleotides agree with TRBD1. The V gene's germline CDR1 is SEHNR and CDR2 FQNEAQ (reference sequence). The CDR3 loop spans 15 amino acids. With V trimmed by 1 base and J by 3 bases, 4 bases remained unmatched. In DNA, the CDR3 is TGTGCCAGCAGCTTAGGAACAGGGGGCCGCTACGAGCAGTACTTC. It translates to CASSLGTGGRYEQYF.

The table lists this clonotype with a few counts. A much larger clone differs by one base, so this may be a read error. The CDR3 bases are TGCGCCAGCATGGCGGGGAATTCACCCCTCAACTTT. This sequence encodes CASMAGNSPLNF. The chain recombines TRBV10-2 with TRBJ1-6, with D uncertain. Per germline, CDR1 WSHSY and CDR2 SAAADI. The CDR3 extends over 12 amino acids.

About this clonotype: At one boundary the junction diverges from the germline segment, which might be a read error. The rearrangement uses TRBV12-3 or TRBV12-4 and TRBJ1-2, with D possibly matching TRBD1 (6 bases). This CDR3 region has 12 residues. For the CDR3, the DNA is TGTGACAGCAGTAAGGGGGTTGGCGGCTACACCTTC. Protein product: CDSSKGVGGYTF.

This clonotype was counted ten times or more. The J gene is TRBJ2-5, the V gene TRBV7-8; D gene unclear. CDR3 length: 19 amino acids. Trimming removed 5 bases from V and 3 bases from J, with 28 bases in between. Per the germline V gene, CDR1 is SGHVS and CDR2 is FQNEAQ. Here the CDR3 DNA reads TGTGCCAGCAGCCGGGTCGGGCTGGGGTGGGATGAGGTGAAAGAGACCCAGTACTTC. Translation: CASSRVGLGWDEVKETQYF.

This clonotype has at least ten counts. The chain couples TRBV9 to TRBJ2-1, with 11 bases lining up with TRBD2. After removal of 2 bases from V and 4 bases from J, the junction contained 8 bases not matched to a gene. The CDR3 is 17 residues long. Germline lookup yields CDR1 SGDLS and CDR2 YYNGEE. This CDR3 is CASSVATSGSPYNEQFF. The CDR3 DNA is TGTGCCAGCAGCGTCGCCACTAGCGGGAGTCCGTACAATGAGCAGTTCTTC.

Many counts were recorded for this clonotype. This chain joins TRBV9 and TRBJ2-7, with TRBD2 as a possible D gene (6 bases). V dropped 0 bases and J dropped 3 bases, with 13 bases sitting between them. The CDR3 sequence is 15 residues long. CDR1 is SGDLS and CDR2 is YYNGEE in the germline V gene. CDR3 loop: CASSVATGEGYEQYF. CDR3 sequence (DNA): TGTGCCAGCAGCGTAGCTACGGGAGAGGGCTACGAGCAGTACTTC.

This clonotype was seen ten or more times. CDR3 residues: CASSSIGADTQYF. The CDR3 region has the DNA TGTGCCAGCAGTTCTATTGGAGCAGATACGCAGTATTTT. The gene calls are TRBV6-5 and TRBJ2-3; D is undetermined. The CDR3 runs 13 residues. Per the germline V gene, CDR1 is MNHEY and CDR2 is SVGAGI. Trimming stripped 4 bases from V and 4 bases from J, with 9 bases between.

The rearrangement links TRBV5-1 to TRBJ1-2, with D perhaps TRBD1 (5 bases). This CDR3 has 13 residues. Germline-derived CDR1 and CDR2 are SGHRS and YFSETQ. Trimming took 0 bases from V and 8 from J, leaving 11 bases between them. In DNA form, the CDR3 reads TGCGCCAGCAGCTTGGACGTATCAGGGGGCTACACCTTC. It yields the protein CASSLDVSGGYTF.

This clonotype was picked up many times. This chain uses TRBV20-1 with TRBJ2-7; 9 nucleotides line up with TRBD1. The trim removed 7 bases at V and 2 bases at J, leaving 9 bases unmatched. The CDR3 is 14 residues long. Germline CDR1 and CDR2: DFQATT and SNEGSKA (reference sequence). CDR3 in amino acids: CSVSGDRAAYEQYF. CDR3 DNA: TGCAGTGTTTCCGGGGACAGGGCCGCCTACGAGCAGTACTTC.

In its sample, this clonotype was seen many times. The chain has TRBV4-1 and TRBJ1-1, with unresolved D. V lost 6 bases, J lost 2 bases, and 13 bases lay in between. The CDR3 spans 14 residues. Germline V lookup: CDR1 MGHRA, CDR2 YSYEKL. As DNA, the CDR3 is TGCGCCAGCAGACGAGCAACGGGTAACACTGAAGCTTTCTTT. Its protein product is CASRRATGNTEAFF.

This clonotype was observed at least ten times. A read error may explain this, as a much larger clone is one base away. Because the CDR3 is missing its conserved closing phenylalanine or tryptophan, this is likely a read error. This chain joins TRBV5-1 and TRBJ2-6, with D possibly being TRBD1 (6 bases). V lost 2 bases to trimming and J lost 0 bases, with 12 bases between them. This CDR3 has 17 amino acids. Germline-derived CDR1 and CDR2 are SGHRS and YFSETQ. Written as DNA, the CDR3 is TGCGCCAGCAGCTTATTAACAGGGAACTCTGGGGCCAACGTCCTGACTTGC. Its protein product is CASSLLTGNSGANVLTC.

This clonotype was observed at least ten times. The chain carries TRBV5-6 and TRBJ1-1; 10 bases are a match to TRBD1. Germline trimming cut 4 bases from V and 5 bases from J; bases unmatched to any gene: 14. The V gene's germline CDR1 is SGHDT and CDR2 YYEEEE. The CDR3 extends over 17 amino acids. The CDR3 protein is CASSPKLTGGIWTEAFF. The CDR3 region has the DNA TGTGCCAGCAGCCCGAAGTTGACAGGGGGCATTTGGACTGAAGCTTTCTTT.

Details on this clonotype: A much bigger clone sits one base away, suggesting this may be a read error. The chain has TRBV20-1 and TRBJ2-7; 9 nucleotides align to TRBD1. CDR3 length equals 13 residues. With 5 bases clipped from V and 7 bases from J, the junction kept 9 bases outside the gene matches. The germline V gene encodes CDR1 DFQATT and CDR2 SNEGSKA (reference sequence). In nucleotides, the CDR3 is TGCAGTGCTGCCCGGGACAGGGCTAAAGAGCAGTACTTC. Residues: CSAARDRAKEQYF.

This clonotype was counted many times. An end of the junction does not agree with germline; a read error may underlie this. This chain uses TRBV10-3 with TRBJ1-6; no definite D call. Germline lookup yields CDR1 ENHRY and CDR2 SYGVKD. This CDR3 has 17 amino acids. In DNA, the CDR3 is TGTGCCATCAGTGATGATGGGTATAGCTCCTATAATTCAACCCTCAACTTT. Translation: CAISDDGYSSYNSTLNF.

This clonotype has ten or more counts. The chain employs TRBV7-2 and TRBJ2-7; TRBD1 is a possible D gene (6 bases). The CDR3 sequence is 13 residues long. Trimming took off 9 bases at V and 3 bases at J, with 15 bases between the two ends. Germline V gene data show CDR1 as SGHTA and CDR2 as FQGNSA. This CDR3 reads CASCETQGYEQYF. The CDR3 DNA is TGTGCCAGTTGCGAAACACAGGGCTACGAGCAGTACTTC.

At least ten counts were recorded for this clonotype. This sequence joins TRBV20-1 and TRBJ2-1; tentatively, D is TRBD1 (6 bases). Between the trimmed V and J ends, which lost 2 bases and 9 bases, there was a span of 17 bases. The CDR3 loop spans 14 amino acids. Per the germline V gene, CDR1 is DFQATT and CDR2 is SNEGSKA (reference sequence). CDR3 residues: CSARPGQGTGEQFF. The CDR3 DNA reads TGCAGTGCTAGACCGGGCCAGGGGACGGGTGAGCAGTTCTTC.

The sample holds many counts of this clonotype. The V call is TRBV4-1, the J call TRBJ2-4, with 7 bases that match TRBD1. The ends lost 2 bases at V and 0 bases at J; junction bases unmatched: 4. The CDR3 has 16 residues. Germline CDR1 and CDR2: MGHRA and YSYEKL. CDR3 in amino acids: CASSQPRTGAKNIQYF. DNA of the CDR3: TGCGCCAGCAGCCAACCTAGGACAGGAGCCAAAAACATTCAGTACTTC.

By share, this clonotype ranks as medium-sized. The V gene is TRBV7-2, the J gene TRBJ2-2; D unresolved. Trimming cost V 5 bases and J 6 bases, with 7 bases left between them. The CDR3 is 12 residues long. The germline V gene encodes CDR1 SGHTA and CDR2 FQGNSA. As DNA, the CDR3 is TGTGCCAGCAGCCTCCTAGCCGGGGAGCTGTTTTTT. This translates into CASSLLAGELFF.

This clonotype was observed at least ten times. The chain carries TRBV18 and TRBJ2-3; no reliable D call. Germline lookup yields CDR1 KGHSH and CDR2 LQKENI. V shed 6 bases and J shed 5 bases, with 18 bases lying between them. This CDR3 has 15 amino acids. Here the CDR3 reads CASSQIQLPQDTQYF. As DNA, the CDR3 is TGTGCCAGCTCGCAGATCCAGCTTCCCCAAGATACGCAGTATTTT.

This clonotype was seen repeatedly, ten times or more. The chain has TRBV20-1 and TRBJ2-1; a weak D match, TRBD2 (5 bases). Deletions cut 5 bases from V and 4 bases from J, with 18 bases between. CDR3 length: 15 residues. Germline values: CDR1 DFQATT, CDR2 SNEGSKA (reference sequence). The CDR3 DNA reads TGCAGTGCTGGCCAAGAGGGCACCTTTTACAATGAGCAGTTCTTC. Protein sequence: CSAGQEGTFYNEQFF.

This clonotype occurred many times. The chain links TRBV4-1 to TRBJ1-2; 9 nucleotides align to TRBD1. The CDR3 loop spans 15 amino acids. V lost 4 bases to trimming and J lost 4 bases; unmatched junction nucleotides: 7. The germline gives CDR1 MGHRA, CDR2 YSYEKL. The CDR3 reads CASSRTQGAGYGYTF. The CDR3 region has the DNA TGCGCCAGCAGCCGAACACAGGGGGCCGGCTATGGCTACACCTTC.